These 20 T cell receptor beta chains originate from one sample sequenced in a study of CXCR3-negative and CXCR3-positive naive CD8 T cells. Overall study results and limits: The study found more hydrophobic TRB CDR3s in CXCR3-positive naive cells than in CXCR3-negative naive cells.

TRB cDNA was prepared as libraries by UMI-labeled 5' RACE. TCRdb reprocessed the 5' RACE reads, with one entry per CDR3 protein and no DNA. The listing records about 130,000 distinct CDR3 sequences. For these receptors, no antigen is known. The sample taken for sequencing was naive CXCR3+ CD8+ T cells from blood. Subset defined: CD45RO-CCR7+CD27+CD95- naive CD8+ T cells expressing CXCR3 (TNR3+). The receptors shown here come from a human donor in good health. Some clones in this sample may be carry-over from other donors' samples.

The V and J genes are TRBV14 and TRBJ2-1. The CDR3 is made up of 16 amino acids. CDR1 SGHDN and CDR2 FVKESK come from the germline V gene. Here the CDR3 reads CASSQDLNEKPYEQFF.

J is TRBJ1-1 and V is TRBV7-9; TCRdb calls TRBD1, which cannot be checked without DNA. The CDR3 has 12 residues. CDR1 is SEHNR, CDR2 FQNEAQ, per germline (reference sequence). CDR3: CASSLRGTEAFF.

The rearrangement links TRBV7-9 to TRBJ1-1; TCRdb gives TRBD1 as the D gene, but with no DNA this cannot be confirmed. The CDR3 sequence is 14 residues long. Germline assignment: CDR1 SEHNR and CDR2 FQNEAQ (reference sequence). The CDR3 sequence: CASGQVLMNTEAFF.

This chain uses TRBV12-3 or TRBV12-4 with TRBJ1-4; the TRBD1 assignment by TCRdb is unverifiable without DNA. The CDR3 runs to 15 residues. The CDR3 spells CASSRTGGAVEKLFF.

The V gene is TRBV2, the J gene TRBJ2-4; TCRdb picks TRBD2, but there is no DNA to check that call. The CDR3 is 17 residues long. The germline V gene encodes CDR1 SNHLY and CDR2 FYNNEI. The CDR3 sequence: CASSELEAGVGKNIQYF. Supplemented by reference TRBV2 and TRBJ2-4, the full variable domain reads EPEVTQTPSHQVTQMGQEVILRCVPISNHLYFYWYRQILGQKVEFLVSFYNNEISEKSEIFDDQFSVERPDGSNFTLKIRSTKLEDSAMYFCASSELEAGVGKNIQYFGAGTRLSVL.

The chain couples TRBV5-4 to TRBJ1-1. Germline V gene lookup returns CDR1 SGHNT and CDR2 YYREEE (reference sequence). CDR3 length: 11 amino acids. This CDR3 reads CASSLETEAFF. The complete variable domain, with remaining parts taken from reference TRBV5-4 and TRBJ1-1, reads ETGVTQSPTHLIKTRGQQVTLRCSSQSGHNTVSWYQQALGQGPQFIFQYYREEENGRGNFPPRFSGLQFPNYSSELNVNALELDDSALYLCASSLETEAFFGQGTRLTVV.

This chain links TRBV7-3 with TRBJ1-2; TCRdb selects TRBD1, and the lack of DNA leaves this call unchecked. CDR1 and CDR2 from the germline V gene are SGHTA and FQGTGA. This CDR3 is 16 amino acids long. CDR3 protein: CASSLTGSGTGHGYTF.

V and J are TRBV7-7 and TRBJ2-5. This CDR3 region has 15 residues. Germline V CDR1 and CDR2: SSHAT, FNYEAQ (reference sequence). The CDR3 here is CASSLVLGREETQYF.

This chain links TRBV5-1 with TRBJ2-1; absent DNA, TCRdb's TRBD2 call cannot be checked. Germline CDR1 is SGHRS and CDR2 is YFSETQ. The CDR3 consists of 15 residues. The CDR3 spells CASSEAGGPKNEQFF.

This chain links TRBV5-1 with TRBJ1-2; TCRdb designates TRBD1, a call that cannot be tested without DNA. Germline assignment: CDR1 SGHRS and CDR2 YFSETQ. The CDR3 length is 21 residues. The chain's CDR3 is CASSGTGTHTATSSVNYGYTF.

The gene calls are TRBV12-3 or TRBV12-4 and TRBJ1-1. CDR3 length: 14 residues. The chain's CDR3 is CASSEGSGHTEAFF.

The CDR3 region is CASRKGRNEKLFF. The V gene is TRBV12-3 or TRBV12-4, the J gene TRBJ1-4; lacking DNA, the TRBD1 call made by TCRdb goes unchecked. This CDR3 comprises 13 residues.

The chain has TRBV29-1 and TRBJ1-2; TCRdb's D gene call, TRBD1, goes unchecked for lack of DNA. CDR1 is SQVTM, CDR2 ANQGSEA, per germline. CDR3 length: 13 amino acids. The CDR3: CSVEPWGGYGYTF. Based on the CDR3 plus reference TRBV29-1 and TRBJ1-2, the full variable domain is SAVISQKPSRDICQRGTSLTIQCQVDSQVTMMFWYRQQPGQSLTLIATANQGSEATYESGFVIDKFPISRPNLTFSTLTVSNMSPEDSSIYLCSVEPWGGYGYTFGSGTRLTVV.

The V and J genes are TRBV28 and TRBJ1-2. There are 13 residues in the CDR3. CDR1 is MDHEN and CDR2 is SYDVKM in the germline V gene. CDR3 sequence: CASSPYDTYGYTF.

V is TRBV14 and J is TRBJ2-7. The CDR3 length is 15 residues. Per the germline V gene, CDR1 is SGHDN and CDR2 is FVKESK. The CDR3 spells CASSQELGVSYEQYF.

The J gene is TRBJ2-5, the V gene TRBV12-3 or TRBV12-4; the D call from TCRdb, TRBD1, cannot be confirmed without DNA. The CDR3 runs 14 residues. CDR3 loop: CASSPIGIQETQYF.

The chain joins TRBV5-6 to TRBJ2-1. Germline CDR1 and CDR2: SGHDT and YYEEEE. The length of the CDR3 is 13 residues. The CDR3 protein is CASSLSQLLEQFF. The complete variable domain, with remaining parts taken from reference TRBV5-6 and TRBJ2-1, reads DAGVTQSPTHLIKTRGQQVTLRCSPKSGHDTVSWYQQALGQGPQFIFQYYEEEERQRGNFPDRFSGHQFPNYSSELNVNALLLGDSALYLCASSLSQLLEQFFGPGTRLTVL.

The V call is TRBV2, the J call TRBJ1-6; TCRdb reports TRBD1, a call that lacks DNA to check it against. CDR3 length: 17 amino acids. The germline V gene has CDR1 SNHLY and CDR2 FYNNEI. CDR3 loop: CASRTGTGGANNSPLHF.

V usage is TRBV6-5 and J usage is TRBJ1-2; TCRdb names TRBD1, which stays unverified in the absence of DNA. Germline-derived CDR1 and CDR2 are MNHEY and SVGAGI. The CDR3 loop spans 18 amino acids. CDR3 residues: CASSYYILDSQANYGYTF.

V is TRBV12-3 or TRBV12-4 and J is TRBJ2-5; the TRBD1 assignment by TCRdb is unverifiable without DNA. This CDR3 has 16 residues. The CDR3 reads CASRDTGTPYQETQYF.